Listed below are T cell receptor beta chains from one sample, sequenced in a study of blood T cells in healthy people across ages. Each CDR3 protein is one row after TCRdb ran MiXCR on the 5' RACE reads. Among about 970,000 distinct CDR3 sequences listed, roughly 51% were seen once. The material sequenced was blood. All receptors derive from a woman aged 55 to 70 in good health. Both conserved end residues are part of each CDR3. Fields, in order: D gene, clone size, J gene, V gene, CDR3 DNA, CDR3 protein. A D gene is named only where the DNA matches it firmly. Only part of the rows carry a size: once, few, many, or a class if the clone is expanded.

>.|many|TRBJ2-1|TRBV27
TGTGCCAGCAGTTTATCTAGCGGCTCCTACAATGAGCAGTTCTTC
CASSLSSGSYNEQFF
>TRBD2|few|TRBJ2-2|TRBV7-2
TGTGCCAGCAGCTTGCCAGCGGGATGGACCGGGGAGCTGTTTTTT
CASSLPAGWTGELFF
>TRBD2|once|TRBJ2-4|TRBV7-9
TGTGCCAGCAGCCCCTCCCCAGGCCGCACTAGCGGGAGCTCCAAAAACATTCAGTACTTC
CASSPSPGRTSGSSKNIQYF
>.|few|TRBJ2-7|TRBV7-2
TGTGCCAGCAGCCCGGAAGTCAAGAGGGAGCAGTACTTC
CASSPEVKREQYF
>TRBD2|many|TRBJ2-4|TRBV15
TGTGCCACCAGCAGTAGTATAACAGCGGGACTCAAAAACATTCAGTACTTC
CATSSSITAGLKNIQYF
>TRBD1|.|TRBJ2-5|TRBV7-7
TGTGCCAGCAGCTTACAGGGGGCAGCGGGGACCCAGTACTTC
CASSLQGAAGTQYF
>TRBD1|few|TRBJ2-7|TRBV4-1
TGCGCCAGCAGCCCTCAGGGACAGGGTTCCAACGAGCAGTACTTC
CASSPQGQGSNEQYF
>TRBD1|few|TRBJ2-7|TRBV7-9
TGTGCCAGCAGCTTCTATTCCGGGACAGCAAGCTCCTACGAGCAGTACTTC
CASSFYSGTASSYEQYF
>.|.|TRBJ2-5|TRBV3-1
TGTGCCAGCAGCCAAGGGAGGATGGAGACCCAGTACTTC
CASSQGRMETQYF
>.|.|TRBJ2-2|TRBV27
TGTGCCAGCAGTCTAATACCGCGGGGACTGGGAGGAACCGGGGAGCTGTTTTTT
CASSLIPRGLGGTGELFF
>TRBD1|few|TRBJ2-7|TRBV7-9
TGTGCCAGCAGCTTGGGACAGAACTCCTACGAGCAGTACTTC
CASSLGQNSYEQYF
>TRBD1|few|TRBJ1-4|TRBV29-1
TGCAGCGTTGAAGGGGCCCAGGGGGCGCATGAAAAACTGTTTTTT
CSVEGAQGAHEKLFF
>TRBD2|.|TRBJ2-2|TRBV3-1
TGTGCCAGCCAGGACGCCGGGGGGAAGAACACCGGGGAGCTGTTTTTT
CASQDAGGKNTGELFF
>TRBD2|.|TRBJ2-6|TRBV12-5
TGTGCTAGTGGCAAAGGTTCCGGGAGGGACGTCCTGACTTTC
CASGKGSGRDVLTF
>.|few|TRBJ2-7|TRBV29-1
TGCAGCGTTGAAGAGGGGGGCTACGAGCAGTACTTC
CSVEEGGYEQYF
>TRBD2|.|TRBJ2-7|TRBV3-1
TGTGCCAGCAGCCAAAGCAGCGGGGGACCCTACGAGCAGTACTTC
CASSQSSGGPYEQYF
>TRBD2|.|TRBJ2-5|TRBV7-3
TGTGCCAGCAACTACCGAGCGGGAGGGGGCCTAGAGACCCAGTACTTC
CASNYRAGGGLETQYF
>.|.|TRBJ2-1|TRBV20-1
TGCAGTGCTAGAGTCGTAGAACCCCCCGCGTTCTTC
CSARVVEPPAFF
>.|.|TRBJ2-3|TRBV12-3/TRBV12-4
TGTGCCAGCAGCAGAGTGATCACAGATACGCAGTATTTT
CASSRVITDTQYF
>.|once|TRBJ2-1|TRBV27
TGTGCCAGCAGGCCGATCCGGACTGGATCCTACAATGAGCAGTTCTTC
CASRPIRTGSYNEQFF
>.|.|TRBJ1-1|TRBV7-2
TGTGCCAGCAGCTCACCGTTGGCCGCCCTTAACACTGAAGCTTTCTTT
CASSSPLAALNTEAFF
>.|few|TRBJ2-7|TRBV10-3
TGTGCCATCAGTGACGACCTAGCCTACGAGCAGTACTTC
CAISDDLAYEQYF
>.|few|TRBJ2-4|TRBV3-1
TGTGCCAGCAGCCAGTCGGAACTAGCCAAAAACATTCAGTACTTC
CASSQSELAKNIQYF
>.|.|TRBJ2-2|TRBV7-2
TGTGCCAGCAGCTTTCTGGGGGCCGGGGAGCTGTTTTTT
CASSFLGAGELFF
>.|.|TRBJ2-3|TRBV18
TGTGCCAGCGCAGGAGGCGCACAAGTTACGCAGTATTTT
CASAGGAQVTQYF
>.|.|TRBJ1-1|TRBV9
TGTGCCAGCAGCGTAGTGTGGGGGACTGAAGCTTTCTTT
CASSVVWGTEAFF
>.|once|TRBJ1-6|TRBV6-5
TGTGCCAGCAGTTACTCAAGCGTACGCTCCTATAATTCACCCCTCCACTTT
CASSYSSVRSYNSPLHF
>TRBD1|.|TRBJ2-1|TRBV7-9
TGTGCCAGCAGCCTGTCGACAGGGCTCAATGAGCAGTTCTTC
CASSLSTGLNEQFF
>.|.|TRBJ1-2|TRBV24-1
TGTGCCACCAGTGATAACAACAGGGCTCGCTTCCCTGGCTACACCTTC
CATSDNNRARFPGYTF
>.|.|TRBJ1-1|TRBV11-2
TGTGCCAGCAGCCCCTACTCAGGGACCACTGAAGCTTTCTTT
CASSPYSGTTEAFF
>TRBD2|once|TRBJ2-4|TRBV4-2
TGTGCCAGCAGCCAAGAATACGGGGGGGGAGCCAAAAACATTCAGTACTTC
CASSQEYGGGAKNIQYF
>TRBD2|.|TRBJ2-5|TRBV5-6
TGTGCCAGCAGCTTGGCTCCAGCGGGATATTTACGGGGCGACAATGAGCAGTACTTC
CASSLAPAGYLRGDNEQYF
>.|.|TRBJ2-5|TRBV28
TGTGCCTGCAGTTTAATTGAATCACGCGTCGAGACCCAGTACTTC
CACSLIESRVETQYF
>.|few|TRBJ2-7|TRBV3-1
TGTGCCAGCAGCCAAGGAGTCGGCAGCCCCTACGAGCAGTACTTC
CASSQGVGSPYEQYF
>.|.|TRBJ2-1|TRBV12-3/TRBV12-4
TGTGCCAGCAGTGCCAGCAGCCATGAGCAGTTCTTC
CASSASSHEQFF